The 19 T cell receptor beta chains listed next were all sequenced from one sample in a study of T cells after yellow fever vaccination. Each CDR3 protein gets one entry after TCRdb re-called the 5' RACE reads with MiXCR. In the table there are a few hundred thousand distinct CDR3 sequences, around 3.6% of which are singletons. The sample was PBMCs, taken on the day of the yellow fever booster vaccination. The receptors were gathered from a man between 18 and 29 years old who received the YFV17D yellow fever vaccine.

V and J are TRBV7-2 and TRBJ2-6, with D unclear. V lost 1 base and J 13 bases, leaving 5 bases between the germline ends. Germline lookup yields CDR1 SGHTA and CDR2 FQGNSA. The CDR3 consists of 11 residues. The CDR3 DNA reads TGTGCCAGCAGCTTAGTTAGGGTCCTGACTTTC. It translates to CASSLVRVLTF.

This clonotype was found many times. The chain joins TRBV20-1 to TRBJ2-1; 11 positions match TRBD2. The CDR3 sequence is 13 residues long. Germline CDR1 reads DFQATT; CDR2 reads SNEGSKA (reference sequence). Germline trimming cut 5 bases from V and 10 bases from J; bases unmatched to any gene: 7. CDR3 region: CSALAGGRREQFF. CDR3 sequence (DNA): TGCAGTGCTTTAGCGGGGGGGCGTCGAGAGCAGTTCTTC.

Many counts were recorded for this clonotype. This chain connects TRBV20-1 to TRBJ1-4, with 7 bases aligning to TRBD1. Germline values: CDR1 DFQATT, CDR2 SNEGSKA (reference sequence). Germline trimming cut 5 bases from V and 8 bases from J; bases unmatched to any gene: 8. The length of the CDR3 is 13 residues. The CDR3 here is CSASTGPGEKLFF. The CDR3 region has the DNA TGCAGTGCTTCGACAGGGCCCGGAGAAAAACTGTTTTTT.

This clonotype was seen at least ten times. This chain joins TRBV29-1 and TRBJ2-1, with TRBD1 matching over 9 bases. CDR1 is SQVTM and CDR2 is ANQGSEA in the germline V gene. V was pared by 7 bases and J by 9 bases, with 10 bases of the junction left unmatched. This CDR3 region has 13 residues. The CDR3 sequence is CSDSGQGGGEQFF. The CDR3 DNA follows: TGCAGCGACTCGGGACAGGGAGGCGGTGAGCAGTTCTTC.

V gene TRBV12-3 or TRBV12-4 combines with J gene TRBJ1-1; a weak D match, TRBD1 (6 bases). CDR3 length equals 14 residues. The V gene lost 8 bases and the J gene lost 8 bases, with 21 bases spanning the gap. This chain's CDR3 is CASGFFPGAGEAFF. DNA for the CDR3: TGTGCCAGCGGATTTTTTCCAGGGGCCGGCGAAGCTTTCTTT.

This clonotype came up a few times. CDR3 sequence reads: CASSRGLNNQPQHF. The CDR3 DNA is TGTGCCAGCAGCCGGGGGCTAAACAATCAGCCCCAGCATTTT. The chain employs TRBV4-2 and TRBJ1-5; weak D call: TRBD1 (6 bases). This CDR3 is built from 14 residues. Trimming took off 4 bases at V and 3 bases at J, with 10 bases between the two ends. Germline-derived CDR1 and CDR2 are LGHNA and YNFKEQ.

This clonotype was seen at least ten times. This sequence joins TRBV5-1 and TRBJ2-7; D is possibly TRBD1 (5 bases). CDR1 SGHRS and CDR2 YFSETQ come from the germline V gene. CDR3 size: 14 residues. V gave up 0 bases and J gave up 6 bases, with 13 bases separating them. Here the CDR3 DNA reads TGCGCCAGCAGCTTGGACGTTCGAGACAGCGAGCAGTACGTC. Amino acids: CASSLDVRDSEQYV.

This clonotype came up many times. J is TRBJ1-2 and V is TRBV6-5, with D unclear. CDR3 length: 13 amino acids. CDR1 and CDR2 from the germline V gene are MNHEY and SVGAGI. With 5 bases removed from V and 8 bases from J, the gap between germline ends came to 15 bases. The CDR3 protein is CASSTPGSKGYTF. As DNA, the CDR3 is TGTGCCAGCAGTACCCCGGGTAGTAAAGGCTACACCTTC.

This clonotype was seen many times. V usage is TRBV5-1 and J usage is TRBJ2-3; D gene unclear. V was clipped by 6 bases and J by 4 bases, with 12 bases between them. The CDR3 consists of 13 residues. CDR1 is SGHRS, CDR2 YFSETQ, per germline. The CDR3 nucleotides are TGCGCCAGCATGGCCTCTCCCGCAGATACGCAGTATTTT. Its translation is CASMASPADTQYF.

The chain couples TRBV18 to TRBJ2-7; D might be TRBD1 or TRBD2, each matching 7 bases. Germline V gene lookup returns CDR1 KGHSH and CDR2 LQKENI. The CDR3 is 15 residues long. The V gene lost 6 bases and the J gene lost 4 bases, with 19 bases spanning the gap. This chain's CDR3 is CASSPSGGGQYEQYV. CDR3 nucleotide sequence: TGTGCCAGCTCGCCGTCAGGGGGGGGTCAATACGAGCAGTACGTC.

This clonotype appeared many times. The rearrangement uses TRBV5-5 and TRBJ2-6; D is unresolved. Trimming took 4 bases from V and 6 from J, leaving 17 bases between them. CDR1 and CDR2 from the germline V gene are SGHKS and YYEKEE (reference sequence). This CDR3 is built from 16 residues. The CDR3 region is CASSHARLAEANVLTF. The CDR3, as DNA: TGTGCCAGCAGCCATGCCCGACTGGCAGAGGCCAACGTCCTGACTTTC.

The chain carries TRBV12-3 or TRBV12-4 and TRBJ2-6, with D perhaps TRBD1 or TRBD2 (5 bases each). Trimming removed 6 bases from V and 0 bases from J, with 12 bases in between. This CDR3 has 16 residues. Here the CDR3 reads CASSPGPYSGANVLTF. In DNA form, the CDR3 reads TGTGCCAGCAGCCCGGGACCGTACTCTGGGGCCAACGTCCTGACTTTC.

The gene calls are TRBV6-6 and TRBJ2-3, with 7 positions matching TRBD1. V lost 2 bases to trimming and J lost 6 bases; unmatched junction nucleotides: 14. The CDR3 is 17 residues long. The germline gives CDR1 MNHNY, CDR2 SVGAGI (reference sequence). CDR3 bases: TGTGCCAGCAGTTACACGAGCGGCACAGGGGTGTTGGATACGCAGTATTTT. It encodes CASSYTSGTGVLDTQYF.

In this sample, this clonotype turned up many times. The rearrangement uses TRBV5-4 and TRBJ2-3; D is undetermined. CDR3 size: 11 residues. Trimming pared 2 bases from V and 5 bases from J, leaving 3 bases between. Per the germline V gene, CDR1 is SGHNT and CDR2 is YYREEE (reference sequence). Here the CDR3 DNA reads TGTGCCAGCAGCTTTAGAGATACGCAGTATTTT. Translating it yields CASSFRDTQYF.

At least ten counts were recorded for this clonotype. The genes are TRBV5-1 and TRBJ2-5; 7 bases line up with TRBD1. Per the germline V gene, CDR1 is SGHRS and CDR2 is YFSETQ. The CDR3 sequence is 17 residues long. V was pared by 4 bases and J by 10 bases, with 22 bases of the junction left unmatched. DNA of the CDR3: TGCGCCAGCAGCCGCTCCGGGACAGCGACCCTCCCGCGTCACCAGTACTTC. Translation gives CASSRSGTATLPRHQYF. Based on the CDR3 plus reference TRBV5-1 and TRBJ2-5, the full variable domain is KAGVTQTPRYLIKTRGQQVTLSCSPISGHRSVSWYQQTPGQGLQFLFEYFSETQRNKGNFPGRFSGRQFSNSRSEMNVSTLELGDSALYLCASSRSGTATLPRHQYFGPGTRLLVL.

This clonotype was detected a few times. The chain links TRBV4-1 to TRBJ1-1; D is perhaps TRBD1 (5 bases). CDR3 length equals 14 residues. Trimming took off 1 base at V and 2 bases at J, with 8 bases between the two ends. Germline loops: CDR1 MGHRA, CDR2 YSYEKL. The CDR3 DNA reads as TGCGCCAGCAGCCAAGTGACAGATAACACTGAAGCTTTCTTT. Protein: CASSQVTDNTEAFF.

This clonotype was counted between two and nine times. The gene calls are TRBV6-6 and TRBJ2-4, with D perhaps matching TRBD1 or TRBD2 (5 bases each). CDR3 length: 13 residues. V shed 3 bases and J shed 8 bases, with 11 bases lying between them. The germline gives CDR1 MNHNY, CDR2 SVGAGI (reference sequence). CDR3 bases: TGTGCCAGCAGTTATGGGGGTAGGGACATTCAGTACTTC. It is translated as CASSYGGRDIQYF.

The genes are TRBV29-1 and TRBJ2-5, with D possibly called TRBD1 or TRBD2 (6 bases each). The V and J ends lost 0 bases and 4 bases respectively, with 9 bases between them. The CDR3 loop spans 13 amino acids. Germline CDR1 SQVTM, CDR2 ANQGSEA. This CDR3 is CSVEEGGGETQYF. CDR3 sequence (DNA): TGCAGCGTTGAAGAAGGGGGAGGAGAGACCCAGTACTTC.

The V and J genes are TRBV11-2 and TRBJ1-1; no definite D call. The CDR3 runs 11 residues. CDR1 and CDR2 (germline): SGHAT, FQNNGV. Trimming took off 1 base at V and 8 bases at J, with 5 bases between the two ends. CDR3 sequence (DNA): TGTGCCAGCAGCTTAGTTAGAGAAGCTTTCTTT. Residues: CASSLVREAFF.